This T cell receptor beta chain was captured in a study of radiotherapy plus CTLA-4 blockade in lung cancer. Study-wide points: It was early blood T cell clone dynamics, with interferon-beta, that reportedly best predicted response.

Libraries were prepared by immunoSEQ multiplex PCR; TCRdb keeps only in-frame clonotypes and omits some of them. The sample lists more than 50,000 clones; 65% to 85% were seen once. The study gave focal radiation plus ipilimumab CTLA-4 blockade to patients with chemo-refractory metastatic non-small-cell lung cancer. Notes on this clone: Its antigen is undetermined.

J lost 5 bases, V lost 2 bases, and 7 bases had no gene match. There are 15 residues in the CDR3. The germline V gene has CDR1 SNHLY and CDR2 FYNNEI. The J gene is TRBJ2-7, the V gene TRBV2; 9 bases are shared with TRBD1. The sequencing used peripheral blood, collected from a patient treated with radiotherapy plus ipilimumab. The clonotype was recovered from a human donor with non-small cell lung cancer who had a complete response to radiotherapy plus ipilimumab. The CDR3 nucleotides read TGTGCCAGCAGTGAAACCGGGACAGGGAATAACGAGCAGTACTTC. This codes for CASSETGTGNNEQYF.